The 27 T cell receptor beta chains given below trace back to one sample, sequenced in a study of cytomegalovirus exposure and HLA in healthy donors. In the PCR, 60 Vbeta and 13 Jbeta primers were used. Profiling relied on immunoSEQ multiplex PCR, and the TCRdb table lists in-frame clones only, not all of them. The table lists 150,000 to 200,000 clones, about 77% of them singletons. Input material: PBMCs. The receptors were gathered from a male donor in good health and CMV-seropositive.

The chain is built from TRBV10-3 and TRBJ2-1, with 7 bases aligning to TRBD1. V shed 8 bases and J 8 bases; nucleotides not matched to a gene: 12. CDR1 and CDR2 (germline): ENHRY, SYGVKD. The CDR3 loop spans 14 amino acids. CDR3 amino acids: CAISRDSPDDEQFF. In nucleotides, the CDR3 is TGTGCCATCTCCCGGGACAGCCCCGACGATGAGCAGTTCTTC.

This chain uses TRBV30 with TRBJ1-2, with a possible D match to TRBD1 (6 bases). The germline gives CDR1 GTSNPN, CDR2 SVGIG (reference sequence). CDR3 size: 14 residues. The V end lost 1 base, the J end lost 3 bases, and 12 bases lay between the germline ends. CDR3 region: CAWSGVTGYYGYTF. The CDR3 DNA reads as TGTGCCTGGAGTGGGGTTACAGGGTACTATGGCTACACCTTC.

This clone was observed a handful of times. The CDR3 region is CASSLDRGVGYTF. DNA of the CDR3: TGTGCCAGCAGCCTAGACAGGGGGGTTGGCTACACCTTC. The rearrangement uses TRBV5-4 and TRBJ1-2; TRBD1 aligns across 9 bases. Germline V gives CDR1 SGHNT, CDR2 YYREEE (reference sequence). The CDR3 extends over 13 amino acids. J lost 7 bases, V lost 4 bases, and 5 bases had no gene match.

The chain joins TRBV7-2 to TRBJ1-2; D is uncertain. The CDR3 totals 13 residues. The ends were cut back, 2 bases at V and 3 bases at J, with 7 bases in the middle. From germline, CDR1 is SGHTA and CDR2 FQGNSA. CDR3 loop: CASSLNSYYGYTF. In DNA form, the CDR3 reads TGTGCCAGCAGCTTAAACAGTTACTATGGCTACACCTTC. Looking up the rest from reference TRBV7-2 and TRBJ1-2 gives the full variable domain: GAGVSQSPSNKVTEKGKDVELRCDPISGHTALYWYRQSLGQGLEFLIYFQGNSAPDKSGLPSDRFSAERTGGSVSTLTIQRTQQEDSAVYLCASSLNSYYGYTFGSGTRLTVV.

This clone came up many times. CDR3 sequence (DNA): TGTGCCTGGAGGACAGATTCAACTAATGAAAAACTGTTTTTT. It yields the protein CAWRTDSTNEKLFF. V usage is TRBV30 and J usage is TRBJ1-4; maybe TRBD1 (5 bases). The CDR3 spans 14 residues. Germline V gene data show CDR1 as GTSNPN and CDR2 as SVGIG (reference sequence). Trimming cost V 3 bases and J 0 bases, with 8 bases left between them.

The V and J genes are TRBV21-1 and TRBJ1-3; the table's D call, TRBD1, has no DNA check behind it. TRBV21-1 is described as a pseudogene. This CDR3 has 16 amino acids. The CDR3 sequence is CASSKDSTGVGNTIYF. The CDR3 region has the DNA TGTGCCAGCAGCAAAGACTCCACAGGGGTAGGAAACACCATATATTTT.

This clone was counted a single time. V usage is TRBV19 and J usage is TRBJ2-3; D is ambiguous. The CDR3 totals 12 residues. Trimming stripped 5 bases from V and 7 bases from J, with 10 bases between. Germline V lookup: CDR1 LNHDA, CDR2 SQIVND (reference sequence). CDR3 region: CASSSKQNTQYF. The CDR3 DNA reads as TGTGCCAGTAGTTCAAAGCAAAATACGCAGTATTTT. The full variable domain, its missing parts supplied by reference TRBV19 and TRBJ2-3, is DGGITQSPKYLFRKEGQNVTLSCEQNLNHDAMYWYRQDPGQGLRLIYYSQIVNDFQKGDIAEGYSVSREKKESFPLTVTSAQKNPTAFYLCASSSKQNTQYFGPGTRLTVL.

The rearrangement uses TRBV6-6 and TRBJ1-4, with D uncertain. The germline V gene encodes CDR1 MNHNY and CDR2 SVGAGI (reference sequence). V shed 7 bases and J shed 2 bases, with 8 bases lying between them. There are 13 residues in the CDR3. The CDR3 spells CASNDNTNEKLFF. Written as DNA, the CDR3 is TGTGCCAGCAACGACAATACTAATGAAAAACTGTTTTTT.

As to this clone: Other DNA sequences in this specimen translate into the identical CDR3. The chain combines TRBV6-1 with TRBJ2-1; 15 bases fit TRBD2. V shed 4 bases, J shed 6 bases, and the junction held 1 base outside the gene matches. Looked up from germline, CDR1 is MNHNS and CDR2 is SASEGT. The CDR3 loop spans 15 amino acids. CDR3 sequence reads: CASSGTSGGANEQFF. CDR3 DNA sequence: TGTGCCAGCAGTGGGACTAGCGGGGGGGCCAATGAGCAGTTCTTC.

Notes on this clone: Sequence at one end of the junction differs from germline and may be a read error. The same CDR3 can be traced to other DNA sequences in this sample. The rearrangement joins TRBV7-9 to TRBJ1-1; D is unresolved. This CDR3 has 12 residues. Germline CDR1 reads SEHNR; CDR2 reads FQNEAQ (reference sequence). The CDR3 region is CSSSPGNTEAFF. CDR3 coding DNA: TGTTCCAGCAGCCCAGGGAACACTGAAGCTTTCTTT. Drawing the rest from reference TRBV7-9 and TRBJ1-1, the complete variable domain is DTGVSQNPRHKITKRGQNVTFRCDPISEHNRLYWYRQTLGQGPEFLTYFQNEAQLEKSRLLSDRFSAERPKGSFSTLEIQRTEQGDSAMYLCSSSPGNTEAFFGQGTRLTVV.

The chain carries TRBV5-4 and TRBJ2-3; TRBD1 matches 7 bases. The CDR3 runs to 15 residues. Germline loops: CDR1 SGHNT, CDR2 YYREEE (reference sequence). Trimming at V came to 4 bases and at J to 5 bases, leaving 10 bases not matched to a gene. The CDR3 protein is CASSQVKGAVDTQYF. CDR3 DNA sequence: TGTGCCAGCAGCCAAGTTAAGGGGGCTGTAGATACGCAGTATTTT.

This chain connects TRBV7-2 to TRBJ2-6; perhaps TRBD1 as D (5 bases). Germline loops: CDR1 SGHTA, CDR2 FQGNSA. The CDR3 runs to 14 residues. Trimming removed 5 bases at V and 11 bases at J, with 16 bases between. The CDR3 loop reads CASSTTGAGHVLTF. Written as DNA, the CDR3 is TGTGCCAGCAGCACTACTGGGGCAGGACACGTCCTGACTTTC. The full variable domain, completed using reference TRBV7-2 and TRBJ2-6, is GAGVSQSPSNKVTEKGKDVELRCDPISGHTALYWYRQSLGQGLEFLIYFQGNSAPDKSGLPSDRFSAERTGGSVSTLTIQRTQQEDSAVYLCASSTTGAGHVLTFGAGSRLTVL.

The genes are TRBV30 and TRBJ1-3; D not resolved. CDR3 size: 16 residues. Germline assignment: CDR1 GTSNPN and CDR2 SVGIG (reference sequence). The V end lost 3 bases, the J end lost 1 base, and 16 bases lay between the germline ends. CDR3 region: CAWSADSIVSGNTIYF. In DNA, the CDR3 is TGTGCCTGGAGCGCCGATAGTATTGTTTCTGGAAACACCATATATTTT.

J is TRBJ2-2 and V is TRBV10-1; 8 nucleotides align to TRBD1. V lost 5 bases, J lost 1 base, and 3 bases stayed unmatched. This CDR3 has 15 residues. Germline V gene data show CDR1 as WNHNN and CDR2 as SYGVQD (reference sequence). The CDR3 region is CASSYGTGNTGELFF. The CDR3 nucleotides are TGCGCCAGCAGTTATGGGACAGGGAACACCGGGGAGCTGTTTTTT.

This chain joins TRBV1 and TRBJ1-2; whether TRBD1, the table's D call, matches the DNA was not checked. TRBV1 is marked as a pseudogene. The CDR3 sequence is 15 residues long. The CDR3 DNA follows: TGCACCAGCAGCCCGGACAGGGGGTATCGGGATGGCTACACCTTC. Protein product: CTSSPDRGYRDGYTF.

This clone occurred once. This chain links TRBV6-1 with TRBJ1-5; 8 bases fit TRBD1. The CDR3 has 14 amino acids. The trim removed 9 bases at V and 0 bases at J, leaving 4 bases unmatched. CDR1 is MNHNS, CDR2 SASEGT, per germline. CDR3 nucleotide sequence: TGTGCCAGTGGACAGGGCTATAGCAATCAGCCCCAGCATTTT. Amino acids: CASGQGYSNQPQHF.

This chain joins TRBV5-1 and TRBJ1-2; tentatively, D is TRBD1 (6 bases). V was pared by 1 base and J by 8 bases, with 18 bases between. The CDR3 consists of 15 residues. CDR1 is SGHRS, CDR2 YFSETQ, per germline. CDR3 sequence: CASSLSVTGKSGYTF. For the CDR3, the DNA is TGCGCCAGCAGCTTGTCGGTCACAGGGAAGAGCGGCTACACCTTC.

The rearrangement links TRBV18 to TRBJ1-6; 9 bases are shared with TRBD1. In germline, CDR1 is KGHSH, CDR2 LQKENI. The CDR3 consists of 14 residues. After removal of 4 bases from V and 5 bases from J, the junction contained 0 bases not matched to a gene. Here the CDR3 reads CASSRDRDNSPLHF. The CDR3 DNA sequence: TGTGCCAGCTCACGGGACAGGGATAATTCACCCCTCCACTTT.

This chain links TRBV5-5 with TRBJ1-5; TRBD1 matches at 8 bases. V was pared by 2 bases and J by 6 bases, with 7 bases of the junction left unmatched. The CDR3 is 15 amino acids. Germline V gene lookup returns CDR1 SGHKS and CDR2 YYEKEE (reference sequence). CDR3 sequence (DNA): TGTGCCAGCAGCTTAGCAGGGGGCTCGGGTCAGCCCCAGCATTTT. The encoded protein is CASSLAGGSGQPQHF.

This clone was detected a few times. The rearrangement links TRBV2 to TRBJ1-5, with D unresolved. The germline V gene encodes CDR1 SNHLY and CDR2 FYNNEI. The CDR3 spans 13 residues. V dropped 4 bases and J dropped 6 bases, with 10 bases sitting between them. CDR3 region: CASSGGLGQPQHF. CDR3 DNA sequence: TGTGCCAGCAGTGGAGGGTTGGGTCAGCCCCAGCATTTT.

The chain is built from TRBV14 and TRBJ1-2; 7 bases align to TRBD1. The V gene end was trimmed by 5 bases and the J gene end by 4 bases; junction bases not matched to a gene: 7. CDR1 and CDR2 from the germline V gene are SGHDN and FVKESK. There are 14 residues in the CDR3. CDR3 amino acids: CASSNLGQLYGYTF. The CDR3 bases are TGTGCCAGCAGCAACCTGGGACAGCTCTATGGCTACACCTTC.

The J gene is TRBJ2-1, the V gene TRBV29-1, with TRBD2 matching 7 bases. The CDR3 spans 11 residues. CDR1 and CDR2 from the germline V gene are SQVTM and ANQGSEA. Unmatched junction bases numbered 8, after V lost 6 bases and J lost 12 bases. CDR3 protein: CSVPWGGGQFF. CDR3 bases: TGCAGCGTACCCTGGGGCGGGGGGCAGTTCTTC.

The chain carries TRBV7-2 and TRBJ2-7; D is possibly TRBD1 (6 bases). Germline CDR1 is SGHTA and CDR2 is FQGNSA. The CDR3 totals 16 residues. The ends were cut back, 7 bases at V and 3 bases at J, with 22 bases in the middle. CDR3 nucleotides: TGTGCCAGCACCCTAGGGGGAAACAGGGTACTCTACGAGCAGTACTTC. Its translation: CASTLGGNRVLYEQYF.

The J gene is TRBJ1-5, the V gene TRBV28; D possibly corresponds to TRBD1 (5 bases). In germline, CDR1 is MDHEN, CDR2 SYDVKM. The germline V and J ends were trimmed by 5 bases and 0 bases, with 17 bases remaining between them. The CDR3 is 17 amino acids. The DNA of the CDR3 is TGTGCCAGCAGTCCCCAGGGAAGAGGTGTTAGCAATCAGCCCCAGCATTTT. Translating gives CASSPQGRGVSNQPQHF.

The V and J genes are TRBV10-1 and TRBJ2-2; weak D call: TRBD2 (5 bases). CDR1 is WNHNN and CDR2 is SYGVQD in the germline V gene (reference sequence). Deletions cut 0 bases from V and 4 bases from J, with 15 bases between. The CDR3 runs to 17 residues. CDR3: CASSESMDWPFTGELFF. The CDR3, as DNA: TGCGCCAGCAGTGAGTCGATGGACTGGCCCTTCACCGGGGAGCTGTTTTTT.

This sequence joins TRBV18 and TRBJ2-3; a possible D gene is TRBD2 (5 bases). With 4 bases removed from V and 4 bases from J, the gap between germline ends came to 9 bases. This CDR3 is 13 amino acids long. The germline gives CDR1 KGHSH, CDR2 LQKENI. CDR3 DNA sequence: TGTGCCAGCTCACTGGACGGGGCAGATACGCAGTATTTT. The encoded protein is CASSLDGADTQYF.

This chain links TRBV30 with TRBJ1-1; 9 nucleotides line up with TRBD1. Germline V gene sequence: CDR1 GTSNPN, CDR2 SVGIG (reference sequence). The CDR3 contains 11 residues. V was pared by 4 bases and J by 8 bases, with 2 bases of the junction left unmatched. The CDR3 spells CAWKTGGEAFF. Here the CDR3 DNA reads TGTGCCTGGAAGACAGGGGGAGAAGCTTTCTTT.